These 19 T cell receptor beta chains were all obtained from the same sample, sequenced in a study of control samples from healthy donors and cancer patients. Sequencing was performed with immunoSEQ multiplex PCR; in TCRdb, only in-frame clones are kept and a portion is missing. Of 120,000 or so clones listed, around 87% are singletons. Sequenced input: blood. The receptors here all came from a middle-aged man in good health.

The chain is built from TRBV7-9 and TRBJ2-7, with D perhaps given as TRBD1 or TRBD2 (5 bases each). CDR1 and CDR2 from the germline V gene are SEHNR and FQNEAQ (reference sequence). The germline V and J ends were trimmed by 5 bases and 0 bases, with 14 bases remaining between them. The CDR3 is 15 residues long. The DNA for the CDR3 is TGTGCCAGCAGCCCCCCCCGTGGGGGCTCCTACGAGCAGTACTTC. It yields the protein CASSPPRGGSYEQYF. Full variable domain (outside the CDR3, taken from reference TRBV7-9 and TRBJ2-7): DTGVSQNPRHKITKRGQNVTFRCDPISEHNRLYWYRQTLGQGPEFLTYFQNEAQLEKSRLLSDRFSAERPKGSFSTLEIQRTEQGDSAMYLCASSPPRGGSYEQYFGPGTRLTVT.

This chain connects TRBV4-1 to TRBJ1-3; D possibly corresponds to TRBD1 (5 bases). V lost 2 bases, J lost 4 bases, and 15 bases lay in between. Germline V gene data show CDR1 as MGHRA and CDR2 as YSYEKL. This CDR3 has 16 residues. The CDR3: CASSQTGGIAGNTIYF. The CDR3 DNA sequence: TGCGCCAGCAGCCAAACTGGGGGGATAGCGGGAAACACCATATATTTT.

The chain couples TRBV3-1 (or the pseudogene TRBV3-2) to TRBJ2-7; D unclear. This CDR3 contains 12 residues. V was pared by 6 bases and J by 4 bases, with 10 bases between. The germline gives CDR1 LGHDT, CDR2 YNNKEL (reference sequence). DNA for the CDR3: TGTGCCAGCAGATCCCAAGGGTACGAGCAGTACTTC. Protein product: CASRSQGYEQYF.

This clone has only a few counts. V usage is TRBV4-1 and J usage is TRBJ2-5; 7 bases are a match to TRBD2. CDR3 length equals 16 residues. Germline loops: CDR1 MGHRA, CDR2 YSYEKL. The J segment lost 2 bases and the V segment lost 1 base, leaving 7 bases of the junction unmatched. Here the CDR3 reads CASSQGVLGGQETQYF. CDR3 in DNA: TGCGCCAGCAGCCAAGGGGTTCTGGGGGGGCAAGAGACCCAGTACTTC.

The chain joins TRBV24-1 to TRBJ1-1; D gene ambiguous. Germline V CDR1 and CDR2: KGHDR, SFDVKD. Trimming removed 7 bases from V and 5 bases from J, with 13 bases in between. CDR3 length equals 13 residues. The CDR3 DNA reads TGTGCCACCAGGAAAACCTCGGGAACTGAAGCTTTCTTT. It yields the protein CATRKTSGTEAFF.

This clone was found a few times. The chain employs TRBV16 and TRBJ1-2, with D maybe TRBD1 (6 bases). CDR3 size: 16 residues. The ends were cut back, 0 bases at V and 6 bases at J, with 17 bases in the middle. The germline gives CDR1 KGHSY, CDR2 FQNENV. The CDR3 DNA is TGTGCCAGCAGCCAATCAAACAGGGAAGGAGGAGATGGCTACACCTTC. Amino acid sequence: CASSQSNREGGDGYTF.

The chain carries TRBV7-3 and TRBJ2-1; TRBD1 matches at 7 bases. V was pared by 1 base and J by 10 bases, with 7 bases of the junction left unmatched. The CDR3 is made up of 14 amino acids. The germline V gene encodes CDR1 SGHTA and CDR2 FQGTGA. In nucleotides, the CDR3 is TGTGCCAGCAGCTTAAAGGCGACAGGGTTAGAGCAGTTCTTC. It translates to CASSLKATGLEQFF.

The J gene is TRBJ2-1, the V gene TRBV5-6, with 9 nucleotides matching TRBD1. CDR3 size: 14 residues. Unmatched junction bases numbered 3, after V lost 0 bases and J lost 8 bases. Germline V CDR1 and CDR2: SGHDT, YYEEEE. The CDR3 region is CASSLEGQGHEQFF. The CDR3 DNA reads TGTGCCAGCAGCTTGGAGGGACAGGGTCATGAGCAGTTCTTC.

This chain links TRBV27 with TRBJ1-2, with TRBD1 matching 8 bases. The junction had 10 bases not matched to a gene; V was cut back by 5 bases and J by 5 bases. The CDR3 is 15 residues long. The germline V gene has CDR1 MNHEY and CDR2 SMNVEV (reference sequence). CDR3 coding DNA: TGTGCCAGCAGTGCCGCGGGACAGGACTATTATGGCTACACCTTC. Translating it yields CASSAAGQDYYGYTF.

The chain carries TRBV4-1 and TRBJ2-5; D not resolved. Germline V CDR1 and CDR2: MGHRA, YSYEKL. V was cut by 1 base and J by 1 base, with 4 bases left in between. There are 13 residues in the CDR3. The chain's CDR3 is CASSQALQETQYF. CDR3 DNA: TGCGCCAGCAGCCAAGCCCTCCAAGAGACCCAGTACTTC.

The genes are TRBV5-4 and TRBJ1-1; possibly TRBD1 for D (6 bases). The V end was cut by 5 bases, the J end by 5 bases, with 19 bases between. Germline V gene sequence: CDR1 SGHNT, CDR2 YYREEE (reference sequence). This CDR3 region has 15 residues. The CDR3 is CASREQGAGGTEAFF. The CDR3 bases are TGTGCCAGCAGGGAACAGGGTGCCGGGGGTACTGAAGCTTTCTTT. Supplemented by reference TRBV5-4 and TRBJ1-1, the full variable domain reads ETGVTQSPTHLIKTRGQQVTLRCSSQSGHNTVSWYQQALGQGPQFIFQYYREEENGRGNFPPRFSGLQFPNYSSELNVNALELDDSALYLCASREQGAGGTEAFFGQGTRLTVV.

The chain uses TRBV19 and TRBJ2-1; D is unresolved. The CDR3 spans 14 residues. V lost 4 bases and J 4 bases, leaving 11 bases between the germline ends. Per the germline V gene, CDR1 is LNHDA and CDR2 is SQIVND (reference sequence). The CDR3 is CASSRGQAYNEQFF. The CDR3 bases are TGTGCCAGTAGTAGAGGCCAGGCTTACAATGAGCAGTTCTTC.

This clone was picked up a small number of times. V is TRBV7-9 and J is TRBJ2-7; a weak D match, TRBD2 (5 bases). This CDR3 is built from 15 residues. V gave up 3 bases and J gave up 3 bases, with 15 bases separating them. Germline values: CDR1 SEHNR, CDR2 FQNEAQ (reference sequence). The CDR3 region is CASSLARDTSYEQYF. In nucleotides, the CDR3 is TGTGCCAGCAGCTTGGCACGGGATACCAGCTACGAGCAGTACTTC.

The sample holds one count of this clone. J is TRBJ1-5 and V is TRBV21-1; the D call TRBD1 from the table was never checked on the DNA. TRBV21-1 is reported as a pseudogene. This CDR3 has 19 residues. In DNA form, the CDR3 reads TGTGCCAGCAGCAAAACGCCCAGGGAGCACAGGGTGATCAATCAGCCCCAGCATTTT. Its translation: CASSKTPREHRVINQPQHF.

Remarks on this clone: The same CDR3 can be traced to other DNA sequences in this sample. J is TRBJ1-2 and V is TRBV11-3, with D possibly matching TRBD1 (5 bases). V lost 4 bases, J lost 6 bases, and 12 bases lay in between. The CDR3 is 13 amino acids. CDR1 and CDR2 from the germline V gene are SGHNT and YENEEA. The CDR3 here is CASSSGPGNGYTF. CDR3 bases: TGTGCCAGCAGCTCGGGACCGGGGAATGGCTACACCTTC.

J is TRBJ1-2 and V is TRBV9; 8 bases are shared with TRBD1. The germline CDR1 and CDR2 sequences are SGDLS and YYNGEE. V lost 3 bases to trimming and J lost 5 bases; unmatched junction nucleotides: 12. The CDR3 sequence is 16 residues long. The CDR3 loop is CASSAAWGRGLYGYTF. CDR3 nucleotide sequence: TGTGCCAGCAGCGCAGCTTGGGGCAGGGGGCTTTATGGCTACACCTTC.

The V gene is TRBV12-3 or TRBV12-4, the J gene TRBJ2-1; 8 nucleotides align to TRBD2. The J segment lost 6 bases and the V segment lost 7 bases, leaving 2 bases of the junction unmatched. The CDR3 has 12 residues. The CDR3 is CASTAGGNEQFF. CDR3 nucleotide sequence: TGTGCCAGCACCGCGGGGGGCAATGAGCAGTTCTTC.

This clone was counted once. The rearrangement uses TRBV25-1 and TRBJ1-5, with D tentatively TRBD1 (6 bases). The germline gives CDR1 MGHDK, CDR2 SYGVNS. V was clipped by 3 bases and J by 2 bases, with 14 bases between them. This CDR3 contains 16 residues. In nucleotides, the CDR3 is TGTGCCAGCAGTGACTCCTCAGGGGAGCGCAATCAGCCCCAGCATTTT. It encodes CASSDSSGERNQPQHF.

This clone was counted once. The rearrangement joins TRBV5-8 to TRBJ1-2; possibly TRBD1 for D (5 bases). V was clipped by 0 bases and J by 2 bases, with 8 bases between them. CDR3 length: 14 residues. Per germline, CDR1 SGHTS and CDR2 YDEGEE. In DNA form, the CDR3 reads TGTGCCAGCAGCTTGGGGGGGACCAACTATGGCTACACCTTC. Translated: CASSLGGTNYGYTF.